Listed below are T cell receptor beta chains from one sample, sequenced in a study of response to subunit inactivated influenza vaccine. TCRdb reprocessed the RT-PCR reads with MiXCR, giving one entry per CDR3 protein. The sample lists 710,000 or so distinct CDR3 sequences, 15% to 18% occurring once. Sequencing was performed on PBMCs from blood, taken 11 to 12 days after vaccination. The origin of the receptors is a man between 50 and 59 years old who received an inactivated influenza vaccine. Both conserved end residues are part of each CDR3. D genes are given only for firm matches. Clone size appears in some rows only: once, few, many, or a class for an expanded clone.

V gene,D gene,clone size,J gene,CDR3 protein,CDR3 DNA
TRBV4-1,TRBD1,-,TRBJ2-2,CASSQGTGQGSFTGELFF,TGCGCCAGCAGCCAAGGAACCGGACAGGGCTCGTTCACCGGGGAGCTGTTTTTT
TRBV4-3,-,-,TRBJ1-5,CASSQEFAGSQHF,TGCGCCAGCAGCCAAGAGTTCGCGGGGTCCCAGCATTTT
TRBV20-1,TRBD2,-,TRBJ2-5,CSASGLAGSQETQYF,TGCAGTGCTAGTGGACTAGCGGGATCGCAAGAGACCCAGTACTTC
TRBV4-1,TRBD1,few,TRBJ1-1,CASSQLTGANTEAFF,TGCGCCAGCAGCCAACTGACAGGGGCGAACACTGAAGCTTTCTTT
TRBV7-3,TRBD2,few,TRBJ2-3,CASSLTGLAVDTQYF,TGTGCCAGCAGCTTAACGGGACTAGCTGTAGATACGCAGTATTTT
TRBV11-2,-,few,TRBJ2-4,CASSPRGSVKNIQYF,TGTGCCAGCAGCCCGCGGGGCTCGGTCAAAAACATTCAGTACTTC
TRBV7-9,TRBD2,-,TRBJ2-7,CASSVSGRTTYEQYF,TGTGCCAGCAGCGTTAGCGGGAGGACCACCTACGAGCAGTACTTC
TRBV5-1,TRBD2,-,TRBJ2-1,CASSLGLAGGQNEQFF,TGCGCCAGCAGTCTGGGGCTAGCGGGGGGGCAAAATGAGCAGTTCTTC
TRBV29-1,-,few,TRBJ1-2,CSAGTTNYGYTF,TGCAGCGCCGGGACAACTAACTATGGCTACACCTTC
TRBV7-2,-,few,TRBJ2-3,CASSRPNGGLRF,TGTGCCAGCAGTCGACCTAATGGCGGGCTCCGGTTT
TRBV9,-,few,TRBJ2-7,CASSVGQGVYEQYF,TGTGCCAGCAGCGTAGGGCAGGGAGTCTACGAGCAGTACTTC
TRBV6-2/TRBV6-3,TRBD2,many,TRBJ2-3,CASSYGGTSGNTDTQYF,TGTGCCAGCAGTTACGGCGGGACTAGCGGCAACACAGATACGCAGTATTTT
TRBV5-6,TRBD2,few,TRBJ2-3,CASSEASGADTQYF,TGTGCCAGCAGTGAGGCTAGCGGGGCAGATACGCAGTATTTT
TRBV3-1,-,-,TRBJ1-1,CASSQVENTEAFF,TGTGCCAGCAGCCAAGTAGAGAACACTGAAGCTTTCTTT
TRBV7-9,-,-,TRBJ2-1,CASSLAHNEQFF,TGTGCCAGCAGCTTGGCTCACAATGAGCAGTTCTTC
TRBV18,TRBD1,-,TRBJ2-5,CASSWDRAIQETQYF,TGTGCCAGCTCATGGGACAGGGCGATCCAAGAGACCCAGTACTTC
TRBV6-1,-,once,TRBJ2-6,CASKTFGEGANVLTF,TGTGCCAGCAAAACCTTCGGGGAGGGGGCCAACGTCCTGACTTTC
TRBV7-2,TRBD2,-,TRBJ2-7,CASSSERENEQNF,TGTGCCAGCAGCTCAGAGCGGGAGAACGAGCAGAACTTC
TRBV6-1,TRBD1,-,TRBJ2-7,CAISDRGGSYEQYF,TGTGCCATCTCGGACAGGGGCGGGTCCTACGAGCAGTACTTC
TRBV7-9,-,few,TRBJ1-2,CASSRETPNYGYTF,TGTGCCAGCAGCCGAGAGACACCTAACTATGGCTACACCTTC
TRBV15,TRBD2,-,TRBJ2-1,CATSRGGLAGFNEQFF,TGTGCCACCAGCAGGGGGGGACTAGCGGGATTCAATGAGCAGTTCTTC
TRBV18,-,few,TRBJ1-5,CASSPATGDQPQHF,TGTGCCAGCTCACCAGCGACAGGAGATCAGCCCCAGCATTTT
TRBV7-2,-,-,TRBJ2-3,CASSLGTDAYF,TGTGCCAGCAGCTTAGGCACGGACGCGTATTTT
TRBV6-1,TRBD2,-,TRBJ2-2,CASTKRRGLASGELFF,TGTGCCAGCACTAAACGGAGAGGACTAGCCTCCGGGGAGCTGTTTTTT
TRBV15,-,-,TRBJ2-7,CATSRDDRLEQYF,TGTGCCACCAGCAGAGATGATCGGCTCGAGCAGTACTTC
TRBV18,-,few,TRBJ2-7,CASSEGGFEQYF,TGTGCCAGCTCGGAAGGGGGGTTTGAGCAGTACTTC
TRBV7-8,TRBD1,-,TRBJ1-2,CASSLGTRQGARGYTF,TGTGCCAGCAGCTTAGGAACCCGACAGGGGGCCCGTGGCTACACCTTC
TRBV7-2,-,few,TRBJ1-1,CASSSGAGALDTEAFF,TGTGCCAGCAGCTCCGGTGCGGGGGCGCTGGACACTGAAGCTTTCTTT
TRBV7-2,-,few,TRBJ2-1,CASSFPGSEEQFF,TGTGCCAGCAGCTTCCCGGGATCCGAGGAGCAGTTCTTC
TRBV9,-,-,TRBJ2-1,CASSVGGTPEHEQFF,TGTGCCAGCAGCGTAGGGGGGACCCCAGAGCATGAGCAATTCTTC
TRBV27,-,-,TRBJ2-7,CASSFSRQAYPYEQYF,TGTGCCAGCAGTTTCTCCCGACAGGCCTACCCCTACGAGCAGTACTTC
TRBV20-1,TRBD2,-,TRBJ2-5,CSARASGRLPETQYF,TGCAGTGCAAGAGCTAGCGGGAGGCTTCCAGAGACCCAGTACTTC
TRBV5-6,-,few,TRBJ1-1,CASSLYRSAGAFF,TGTGCCAGCAGCTTGTACCGGAGTGCCGGAGCTTTCTTT
TRBV4-1,-,-,TRBJ2-1,CASNPAGGTYNEQFF,TGCGCCAGCAACCCTGCTGGGGGAACCTACAATGAGCAGTTCTTC
TRBV7-9,-,-,TRBJ2-7,CASSKQGTNYEQYF,TGTGCCAGCAGCAAACAGGGAACAAACTACGAGCAGTACTTC
TRBV5-5,-,few,TRBJ1-2,CASSLVAAVAAPYGYTF,TGTGCCAGCAGCTTGGTAGCCGCAGTCGCGGCTCCCTATGGCTACACCTTC
TRBV12-3/TRBV12-4,TRBD1,few,TRBJ2-4,CASRAVGGDRGWVVF,TGTGCCAGCAGGGCCGTGGGGGGGGACAGGGGCTGGGTAGTTTTC
TRBV7-2,-,few,TRBJ2-7,CASSFWLREPYEQYF,TGTGCCAGCAGCTTCTGGCTTCGGGAGCCGTACGAGCAGTACTTC
TRBV12-3/TRBV12-4,TRBD1,few,TRBJ1-5,CASSPSRTGRQPQHF,TGTGCCAGCAGCCCCTCCCGGACAGGGAGACAGCCCCAGCATTTT
TRBV12-3/TRBV12-4,TRBD2,few,TRBJ2-1,CASRPGTRTYNEQFF,TGTGCCAGCAGACCCGGGACTAGGACCTACAATGAGCAGTTCTTC
TRBV28,-,few,TRBJ2-3,CASIRTDTDTQYF,TGTGCCAGCATAAGGACGGACACAGATACGCAGTATTTT
TRBV29-1,TRBD1,-,TRBJ1-3,CSVLGQGYSGNTIYF,TGCAGCGTCCTAGGACAGGGGTACTCTGGAAACACCATATATTTT
TRBV9,-,-,TRBJ1-1,CASSDGRARGAFF,TGTGCCAGCAGCGACGGACGGGCGAGGGGAGCTTTCTTT
TRBV25-1,TRBD1,-,TRBJ1-6,CASSESSTGTGRSPLHF,TGTGCCAGCAGTGAATCCTCGACCGGGACAGGGCGGTCACCCCTCCACTTT
TRBV4-2,-,few,TRBJ1-1,CASARTRGAEAFF,TGTGCCAGCGCACGCACCCGGGGGGCTGAAGCTTTCTTT
TRBV10-1,TRBD2,-,TRBJ2-1,CASRSGTSDEQFF,TGCGCCAGCAGGTCCGGGACTAGCGATGAGCAGTTCTTC
TRBV11-2,-,-,TRBJ2-1,CASSYKTAGYNEQFF,TGTGCCAGCAGCTACAAAACGGCGGGGTACAATGAGCAGTTCTTC
TRBV29-1,TRBD2,-,TRBJ2-7,CSVGLAEVYEQYF,TGCAGCGTTGGACTAGCGGAGGTCTACGAGCAGTACTTC
TRBV7-9,TRBD1,-,TRBJ2-1,CASSLAGTGGISLFF,TGTGCCAGCAGCTTAGCCGGGACAGGGGGCATTTCTCTGTTCTTC
TRBV5-6,-,-,TRBJ2-6,CASSSTGRSGANVLTF,TGTGCCAGCAGCTCTACAGGGCGCTCTGGGGCCAACGTCCTGACTTTC
TRBV5-1,TRBD1,few,TRBJ2-2,CASSLQGVANTGELFF,TGCGCCAGCAGCTTACAGGGGGTGGCGAACACCGGGGAGCTGTTTTTT
TRBV9,-,-,TRBJ2-7,CASSVGIELDLYEQYF,TGTGCCAGCAGCGTAGGGATAGAGCTGGACTTATACGAGCAGTACTTC
TRBV6-2/TRBV6-3,-,many,TRBJ2-7,CASTRDVRRQYF,TGTGCCAGCACCCGGGATGTTCGTCGGCAGTACTTC
TRBV12-3/TRBV12-4,-,few,TRBJ2-3,CASSPTGTHTNTQYF,TGTGCCAGCAGCCCCACCGGGACCCATACAAATACGCAGTATTTT
TRBV20-1,TRBD2,-,TRBJ2-1,CSATLGLAGGPVWGEQFF,TGCAGTGCTACGTTGGGACTAGCGGGAGGGCCTGTTTGGGGTGAGCAGTTCTTC